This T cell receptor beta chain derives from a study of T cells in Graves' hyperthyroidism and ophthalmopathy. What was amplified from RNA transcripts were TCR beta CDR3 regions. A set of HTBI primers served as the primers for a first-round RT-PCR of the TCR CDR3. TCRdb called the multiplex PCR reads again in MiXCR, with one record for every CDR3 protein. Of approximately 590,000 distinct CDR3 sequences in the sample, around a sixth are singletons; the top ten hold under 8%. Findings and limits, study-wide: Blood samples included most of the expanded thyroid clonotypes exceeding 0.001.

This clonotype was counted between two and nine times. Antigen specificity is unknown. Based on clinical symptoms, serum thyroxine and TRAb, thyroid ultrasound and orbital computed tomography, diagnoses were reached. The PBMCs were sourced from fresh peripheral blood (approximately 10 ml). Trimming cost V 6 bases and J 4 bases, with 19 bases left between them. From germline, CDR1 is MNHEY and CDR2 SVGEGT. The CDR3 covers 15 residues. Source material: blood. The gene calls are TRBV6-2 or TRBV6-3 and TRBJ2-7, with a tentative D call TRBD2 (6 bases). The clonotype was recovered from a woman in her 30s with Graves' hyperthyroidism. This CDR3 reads CASRYNRDFGYEQYF. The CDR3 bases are TGTGCCAGCAGATATAACCGGGACTTCGGATACGAGCAGTACTTC.